The 32 T cell receptor beta chains presented below share a single source sample, sequenced in a study of cytomegalovirus exposure and HLA in healthy donors. The protocol was immunoSEQ multiplex PCR, while the TCRdb copy is restricted to in-frame clones and leaves out a portion. The sample shows tens of thousands of clones, around 95% of them seen only once. Sequenced: PBMCs. Every receptor here comes from a woman under 30 in good health and CMV-seropositive.

The chain combines TRBV6-1 with TRBJ2-3; 7 nucleotides line up with TRBD2. Germline CDR1 is MNHNS and CDR2 is SASEGT. This CDR3 is built from 14 residues. Trimming removed 1 base from V and 4 bases from J; junction bases left unmatched: 2. CDR3 nucleotides: TGTGCCAGCAGTGAAGGGGACTATCCAGATACGCAGTATTTT. Translated: CASSEGDYPDTQYF.

V gene TRBV5-8 combines with J gene TRBJ2-7, with 7 bases matching TRBD1. Germline loops: CDR1 SGHTS, CDR2 YDEGEE. This CDR3 has 13 residues. V dropped 0 bases and J dropped 4; count of bases not matched to a gene: 1. CDR3 region: CASSLDRGYEQYF. CDR3 coding DNA: TGTGCCAGCAGCTTGGACAGGGGATACGAGCAGTACTTC. The complete variable domain, with remaining parts taken from reference TRBV5-8 and TRBJ2-7, reads EAGVTQSPTHLIKTRGQQATLRCSPISGHTSVYWYQQALGLGLQFLLWYDEGEERNRGNFPPRFSGRQFPNYSSELNVNALELEDSALYLCASSLDRGYEQYFGPGTRLTVT.

The chain carries TRBV14 and TRBJ2-5; TRBD1 is a possible D gene (6 bases). Trimming pared 1 base from V and 5 bases from J, leaving 17 bases between. This CDR3 contains 16 residues. Germline CDR1 and CDR2: SGHDN and FVKESK. CDR3 sequence: CASSQVPPTGSETQYF. CDR3 bases: TGTGCCAGCAGCCAAGTCCCCCCTACAGGGTCGGAGACCCAGTACTTC.

The rearrangement uses TRBV5-1 and TRBJ2-1; possible D gene TRBD1, 8 bases. Germline loops: CDR1 SGHRS, CDR2 YFSETQ. Trimming removed 4 bases from V and 5 bases from J, with 16 bases in between. The CDR3 has 15 residues. CDR3 protein: CASSRSTGGDNEQFF. For the CDR3, the DNA is TGCGCCAGCAGCCGATCAACAGGGGGGGACAATGAGCAGTTCTTC.

This sequence joins TRBV5-6 and TRBJ1-5; tentatively, D is TRBD1 (5 bases). CDR3 length equals 13 residues. With 4 bases removed from V and 4 bases from J, the gap between germline ends came to 9 bases. Germline lookup yields CDR1 SGHDT and CDR2 YYEEEE. CDR3 sequence: CASSQGQNQPQHF. In nucleotides, the CDR3 is TGTGCCAGCAGCCAAGGACAAAATCAGCCCCAGCATTTT.

This chain uses TRBV5-1 with TRBJ2-1; 11 bases map to TRBD2. V lost 5 bases to trimming and J lost 3 bases; unmatched junction nucleotides: 4. The CDR3 length is 15 residues. CDR1 is SGHRS, CDR2 YFSETQ, per germline. The CDR3 DNA follows: TGCGCCAGCAGATACGGGACTAGCGGCTACAATGAGCAGTTCTTC. Its translation: CASRYGTSGYNEQFF.

Turning to this clone: Different DNA sequences within this sample yield the same CDR3. J is TRBJ2-3 and V is TRBV5-6, with TRBD2 matching 7 bases. J was trimmed by 4 bases and V by 4 bases; bases with no gene match: 6. Germline V CDR1 and CDR2: SGHDT, YYEEEE. There are 14 residues in the CDR3. The CDR3 protein is CASSRAGEADTQYF. The CDR3 region has the DNA TGTGCCAGCAGCCGGGCGGGGGAGGCAGATACGCAGTATTTT.

This chain connects TRBV2 to TRBJ2-2; 14 nucleotides match TRBD2. This CDR3 is 15 amino acids long. V lost 6 bases to trimming and J lost 5 bases; unmatched junction nucleotides: 2. The germline CDR1 and CDR2 sequences are SNHLY and FYNNEI. The CDR3, as DNA: TGTGCCAGCAGGGGACTAGCGGGGGAGACCGGGGAGCTGTTTTTT. The encoded protein is CASRGLAGETGELFF.

The CDR3 is CASSQDLSGKGSGELFF. CDR3 in DNA: TGTGCCAGCAGCCAAGATTTGAGCGGGAAGGGTTCCGGGGAGCTGTTTTTT. The chain is built from TRBV4-2 and TRBJ2-2; 7 bases are a match to TRBD2. Unmatched junction bases numbered 10, after V lost 0 bases and J lost 6 bases. CDR1 is LGHNA, CDR2 YNFKEQ, per germline. The CDR3 contains 17 residues.

The table lists this clone with a count of one. The gene calls are TRBV2 and TRBJ2-2, with 7 bases aligning to TRBD2. V was pared by 6 bases and J by 7 bases, with 14 bases of the junction left unmatched. This CDR3 spans 16 amino acids. Germline CDR1 is SNHLY and CDR2 is FYNNEI. In DNA, the CDR3 is TGTGCCAGCAGGCAAAGGCGGGAGCTTTCTAACGGGGAGCTGTTTTTT. Translation: CASRQRRELSNGELFF. The full variable domain, in which reference TRBV2 and TRBJ2-2 provide the parts outside the CDR3, is EPEVTQTPSHQVTQMGQEVILRCVPISNHLYFYWYRQILGQKVEFLVSFYNNEISEKSEIFDDQFSVERPDGSNFTLKIRSTKLEDSAMYFCASRQRRELSNGELFFGEGSRLTVL.

This clone appeared once. The chain uses TRBV7-2 and TRBJ2-3; 9 nucleotides agree with TRBD2. CDR3 length: 15 residues. V lost 5 bases, J lost 11 bases, and 14 bases stayed unmatched. Germline assignment: CDR1 SGHTA and CDR2 FQGNSA. For the CDR3, the DNA is TGTGCCAGCAGCCCATCCGGGACTAGCTGGGGGGAGCAGTATTTT. This encodes CASSPSGTSWGEQYF.

The gene calls are TRBV5-1 and TRBJ2-4; a possible D gene is TRBD2 (6 bases). Germline CDR1 reads SGHRS; CDR2 reads YFSETQ. The length of the CDR3 is 14 residues. V was shortened by 0 bases and J by 6 bases, with 10 bases between the two germline ends. As DNA, the CDR3 is TGCGCCAGCAGCTTGGCCGGGCGGGGAAACATTCAGTACTTC. Its translation: CASSLAGRGNIQYF. The complete variable domain, with remaining parts taken from reference TRBV5-1 and TRBJ2-4, reads KAGVTQTPRYLIKTRGQQVTLSCSPISGHRSVSWYQQTPGQGLQFLFEYFSETQRNKGNFPGRFSGRQFSNSRSEMNVSTLELGDSALYLCASSLAGRGNIQYFGAGTRLSVL.

This rearrangement joins TRBV11-2 to TRBJ2-2; 11 bases are shared with TRBD2. After removal of 0 bases from V and 6 bases from J, the junction contained 6 bases not matched to a gene. This CDR3 has 17 residues. Germline V CDR1 and CDR2: SGHAT, FQNNGV. The CDR3 reads CASSLEAALAGAGELFF. The CDR3 DNA is TGTGCCAGCAGCTTAGAAGCGGCACTAGCGGGAGCCGGGGAGCTGTTTTTT.

The V gene is TRBV5-6, the J gene TRBJ1-3, with a weak D call TRBD1 (5 bases). The germline gives CDR1 SGHDT, CDR2 YYEEEE. The CDR3 contains 13 residues. V was cut by 4 bases and J by 4 bases, with 9 bases left in between. CDR3 region: CASSPRTGNTIYF. The CDR3 DNA follows: TGTGCCAGCAGCCCCCGGACAGGAAACACCATATATTTT.

V is TRBV2 and J is TRBJ2-1; tentative D call: TRBD2 (6 bases). The CDR3 has 13 amino acids. V was cut by 9 bases and J by 8 bases, with 17 bases left in between. The germline V gene encodes CDR1 SNHLY and CDR2 FYNNEI. The CDR3 region is CASARESEDEQFF. In DNA, the CDR3 is TGTGCCAGTGCCCGGGAGTCCGAGGATGAGCAGTTCTTC. The full variable domain, completed using reference TRBV2 and TRBJ2-1, is EPEVTQTPSHQVTQMGQEVILRCVPISNHLYFYWYRQILGQKVEFLVSFYNNEISEKSEIFDDQFSVERPDGSNFTLKIRSTKLEDSAMYFCASARESEDEQFFGPGTRLTVL.

The chain recombines TRBV7-2 with TRBJ2-3, with D unresolved. The CDR3 sequence is 12 residues long. Germline V gene sequence: CDR1 SGHTA, CDR2 FQGNSA. V was pared by 5 bases and J by 5 bases, with 8 bases between. The CDR3 DNA reads as TGTGCCAGCAGCGCGCCCCGAGATACGCAGTATTTT. Protein sequence: CASSAPRDTQYF. Based on the CDR3 plus reference TRBV7-2 and TRBJ2-3, the full variable domain is GAGVSQSPSNKVTEKGKDVELRCDPISGHTALYWYRQSLGQGLEFLIYFQGNSAPDKSGLPSDRFSAERTGGSVSTLTIQRTQQEDSAVYLCASSAPRDTQYFGPGTRLTVL.

The chain uses TRBV4-2 and TRBJ2-5; D uncertain. The CDR3 is 17 residues long. Germline V gene lookup returns CDR1 LGHNA and CDR2 YNFKEQ. Trimming took off 0 bases at V and 3 bases at J, with 17 bases between the two ends. The CDR3 region is CASSQDRLGRREETQYF. CDR3 nucleotide sequence: TGTGCCAGCAGCCAAGATCGTCTTGGTCGACGGGAAGAGACCCAGTACTTC.

This clone was seen a single time. V and J are TRBV5-4 and TRBJ2-7, with D maybe TRBD2 (6 bases). In germline, CDR1 is SGHNT, CDR2 YYREEE (reference sequence). The CDR3 sequence is 14 residues long. The ends were cut back, 3 bases at V and 7 bases at J, with 17 bases in the middle. CDR3 in amino acids: CASSSGTPSGEQYF. CDR3 DNA sequence: TGTGCCAGCAGCTCCGGGACTCCCTCCGGGGAGCAGTACTTC.

The CDR3 DNA reads TGTGCCAGCAGTTTAGGGGGCCGATACAATGAGCAGTTCTTC. It codes for CASSLGGRYNEQFF. This chain links TRBV27 with TRBJ2-1; possible D gene TRBD1, 6 bases. Trimming shortened V by 2 bases and J by 4 bases, and 9 bases separated the two germline ends. This CDR3 is built from 14 residues. The germline gives CDR1 MNHEY, CDR2 SMNVEV (reference sequence).

The chain employs TRBV7-8 and TRBJ2-1; TRBD2 is a possible D gene (5 bases). V was pared by 1 base and J by 8 bases, with 15 bases between. Germline values: CDR1 SGHVS, CDR2 FQNEAQ. This CDR3 has 15 amino acids. CDR3 DNA sequence: TGTGCCAGCAGCTTAGGGGCTAGCTCTGGTGATGAGCAGTTCTTC. Its protein product is CASSLGASSGDEQFF.

The CDR3 here is CAWSVFRGGRDTQYF. DNA of the CDR3: TGTGCCTGGAGTGTATTTCGGGGGGGTCGAGATACGCAGTATTTT. The chain links TRBV30 to TRBJ2-3; 8 nucleotides align to TRBD2. Germline lookup yields CDR1 GTSNPN and CDR2 SVGIG (reference sequence). The CDR3 loop spans 15 amino acids. The V gene end was trimmed by 0 bases and the J gene end by 5 bases; junction bases not matched to a gene: 7. Filled out from reference TRBV30 and TRBJ2-3, the complete variable domain reads SQTIHQWPATLVQPVGSPLSLECTVEGTSNPNLYWYRQAAGRGLQLLFYSVGIGQISSEVPQNLSASRPQDRQFILSSKKLLLSDSGFYLCAWSVFRGGRDTQYFGPGTRLTVL.

The chain has TRBV7-6 and TRBJ1-2; 8 bases are a match to TRBD1. The V gene end was trimmed by 5 bases and the J gene end by 4 bases; junction bases not matched to a gene: 3. Germline V lookup: CDR1 SGHVS, CDR2 FNYEAQ. CDR3 length equals 13 residues. CDR3 in amino acids: CASSPGQGYGYTF. The CDR3 nucleotides read TGTGCCAGCAGCCCTGGACAGGGCTATGGCTACACCTTC.

V gene TRBV29-1 combines with J gene TRBJ2-1, with TRBD1 matching over 7 bases. This CDR3 region has 13 residues. Germline V gene lookup returns CDR1 SQVTM and CDR2 ANQGSEA. V lost 7 bases, J lost 3 bases, and 6 bases stayed unmatched. This CDR3 is CSASAGGYNEQFF. CDR3 sequence (DNA): TGCAGCGCATCTGCAGGGGGCTACAATGAGCAGTTCTTC.

This sequence joins TRBV30 and TRBJ1-5; TRBD1 matches 8 bases. V lost 0 bases to trimming and J lost 9 bases; unmatched junction nucleotides: 10. This CDR3 contains 15 residues. Looked up from germline, CDR1 is GTSNPN and CDR2 is SVGIG (reference sequence). The CDR3 bases are TGTGCCTGGAGTGTATCGACAGGGGACGTGGGGCCCCAGCATTTT. This translates into CAWSVSTGDVGPQHF.

The rearrangement joins TRBV7-9 to TRBJ1-1; D gene unclear. V lost 2 bases, J lost 7 bases, and 8 bases lay in between. This CDR3 spans 12 amino acids. The germline gives CDR1 SEHNR, CDR2 FQNEAQ (reference sequence). The CDR3: CASSLSGYEAFF. In DNA, the CDR3 is TGTGCCAGCAGCTTATCGGGGTATGAAGCTTTCTTT.

The chain joins TRBV28 to TRBJ1-2; 9 bases map to TRBD1. Losses at the gene ends were 5 bases for V and 6 bases for J; bases not matched to a gene: 13. The CDR3 extends over 16 amino acids. CDR1 is MDHEN, CDR2 SYDVKM, per germline. In nucleotides, the CDR3 is TGTGCCAGCAGTCAACCTTTAGGGACAGGGCAGGATGGCTACACCTTC. This translates into CASSQPLGTGQDGYTF.

The chain employs TRBV23-1 and TRBJ1-1, with D hard to call. TRBV23-1 is designated an ORF whose function remains uncertain. V gave up 3 bases and J gave up 1 base, with 3 bases separating them. The length of the CDR3 is 12 residues. The CDR3 region is CASSHQNTEAFF. The CDR3 nucleotides are TGCGCCAGCAGTCACCAGAACACTGAAGCTTTCTTT.

The sample holds one count of this clone. The chain recombines TRBV30 with TRBJ1-4; D gene ambiguous. The germline CDR1 and CDR2 sequences are GTSNPN and SVGIG (reference sequence). V gave up 5 bases and J gave up 6 bases, with 19 bases separating them. This CDR3 has 15 amino acids. Here the CDR3 DNA reads TGTGCCTGGCTAGGATTAGTAGGCGGGCATGAAAAACTGTTTTTT. This translates into CAWLGLVGGHEKLFF.

The chain recombines TRBV4-3 with TRBJ1-1, with a weak D call TRBD1 (5 bases). With 0 bases removed from V and 8 bases from J, the gap between germline ends came to 13 bases. Germline V gene data show CDR1 as LGHNA and CDR2 as YSLEER. The CDR3 runs 14 residues. CDR3 sequence (DNA): TGCGCCAGCAGCCAAGATCCTTCGGACATAGAAGCTTTCTTT. The encoded protein is CASSQDPSDIEAFF.

The CDR3 sequence is CASRLNPDTEAFF. CDR3 DNA: TGTGCCAGTAGGTTAAATCCGGACACTGAAGCTTTCTTT. The rearrangement uses TRBV19 and TRBJ1-1, with D uncertain. In germline, CDR1 is LNHDA, CDR2 SQIVND (reference sequence). The CDR3 spans 13 residues. V lost 6 bases and J 3 bases, leaving 11 bases between the germline ends.

V is TRBV5-6 and J is TRBJ2-1, with 11 bases identical to TRBD2. J lost 10 bases, V lost 0 bases, and 3 bases had no gene match. The CDR3 extends over 14 amino acids. Germline-derived CDR1 and CDR2 are SGHDT and YYEEEE. CDR3 sequence (DNA): TGTGCCAGCAGCTTGGCGCTAGCGGGAGGCGAGCAGTTCTTC. Encoded protein: CASSLALAGGEQFF.

The genes are TRBV2 and TRBJ1-5, with 12 positions matching TRBD1. From germline, CDR1 is SNHLY and CDR2 FYNNEI. V lost 6 bases to trimming and J lost 5 bases; unmatched junction nucleotides: 23. CDR3 size: 21 residues. The CDR3 is CASRNFPGTGGGFGYDQPQHF. The CDR3 region has the DNA TGTGCCAGCAGGAATTTTCCCGGGACAGGGGGCGGATTTGGGTATGATCAGCCCCAGCATTTT.